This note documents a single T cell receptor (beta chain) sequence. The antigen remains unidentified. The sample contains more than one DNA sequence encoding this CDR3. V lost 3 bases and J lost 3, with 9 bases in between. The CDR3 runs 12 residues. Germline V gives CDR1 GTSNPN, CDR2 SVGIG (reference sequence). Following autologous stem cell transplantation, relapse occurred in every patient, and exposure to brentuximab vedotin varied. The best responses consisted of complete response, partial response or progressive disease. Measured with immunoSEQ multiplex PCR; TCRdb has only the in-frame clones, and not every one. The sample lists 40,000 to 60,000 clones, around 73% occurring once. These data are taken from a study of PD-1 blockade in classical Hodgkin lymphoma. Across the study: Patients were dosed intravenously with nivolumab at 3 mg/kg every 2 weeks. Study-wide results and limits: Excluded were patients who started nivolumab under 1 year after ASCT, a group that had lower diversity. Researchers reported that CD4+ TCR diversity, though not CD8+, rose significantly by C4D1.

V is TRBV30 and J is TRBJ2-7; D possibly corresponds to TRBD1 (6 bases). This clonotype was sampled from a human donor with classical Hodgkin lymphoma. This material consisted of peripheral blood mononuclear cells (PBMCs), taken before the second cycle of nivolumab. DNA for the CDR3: TGTGCCTGGAGCGTAGGGGGCTACGAGCAGTACTTC. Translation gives CAWSVGGYEQYF.